This TCR beta chain was sequenced for a study of blood T cell repertoires in COVID-19. About the research overall: From the United States, Italy and Spain came samples of acute and convalescent COVID-19.

Using immunoSEQ multiplex PCR, the repertoire was profiled, and TCRdb retains in-frame clones only, with some absent. Of 390,000 or so clones listed, 75% to 90% were seen once; the top ten hold roughly 1.4%. The CDR3 has 15 residues. CDR1 and CDR2 from the germline V gene are LNHDA and SQIVND (reference sequence). V was pared by 5 bases and J by 3 bases, with 9 bases of the junction left unmatched. In its sample, this clone was seen once. The origin of this receptor is a woman in her 30s with active or convalescent COVID-19. Sequencing was done on a sample of peripheral blood. The V call is TRBV19, the J call TRBJ1-2; 7 nucleotides line up with TRBD1. The CDR3, as DNA: TGTGCCAGTAGTCTGAGACAGGGAGCTTACTATGGCTACACCTTC. Translating it yields CASSLRQGAYYGYTF.